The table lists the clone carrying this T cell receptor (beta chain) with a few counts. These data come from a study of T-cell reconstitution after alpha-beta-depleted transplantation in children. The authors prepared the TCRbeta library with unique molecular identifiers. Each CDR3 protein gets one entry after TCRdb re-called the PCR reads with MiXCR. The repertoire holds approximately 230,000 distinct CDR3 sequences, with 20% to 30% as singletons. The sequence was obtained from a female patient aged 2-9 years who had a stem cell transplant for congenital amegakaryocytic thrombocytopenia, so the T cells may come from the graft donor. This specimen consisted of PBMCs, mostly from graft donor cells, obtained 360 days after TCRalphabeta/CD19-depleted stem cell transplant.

The CDR3 loop reads CASRSGAGVWYEQYF. Written as DNA, the CDR3 is TGCGCCAGCAGATCCGGCGCGGGAGTCTGGTACGAGCAGTACTTC. The chain links TRBV5-1 to TRBJ2-7; 7 nucleotides match TRBD2. The germline gives CDR1 SGHRS, CDR2 YFSETQ. The CDR3 sequence is 15 residues long. The ends lost 5 bases at V and 4 bases at J; junction bases unmatched: 12.